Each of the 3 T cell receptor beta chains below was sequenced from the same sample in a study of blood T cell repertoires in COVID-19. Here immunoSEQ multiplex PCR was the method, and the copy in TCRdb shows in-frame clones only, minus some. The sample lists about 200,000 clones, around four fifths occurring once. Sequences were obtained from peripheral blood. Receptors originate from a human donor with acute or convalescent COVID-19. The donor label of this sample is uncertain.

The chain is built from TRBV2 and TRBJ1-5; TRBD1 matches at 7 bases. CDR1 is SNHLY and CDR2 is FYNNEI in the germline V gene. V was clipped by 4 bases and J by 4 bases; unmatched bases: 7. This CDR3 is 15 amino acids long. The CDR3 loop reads CASSVSGQRNQPQHF. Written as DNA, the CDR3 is TGTGCCAGCAGTGTGTCGGGACAGAGGAATCAGCCCCAGCATTTT.

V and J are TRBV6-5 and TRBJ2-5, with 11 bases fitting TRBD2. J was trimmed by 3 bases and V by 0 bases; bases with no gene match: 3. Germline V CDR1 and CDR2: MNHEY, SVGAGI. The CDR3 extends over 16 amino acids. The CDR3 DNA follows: TGTGCCAGCAGTTACTCGGGGACTAGCGGAGAAGAGACCCAGTACTTC. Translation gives CASSYSGTSGEETQYF.

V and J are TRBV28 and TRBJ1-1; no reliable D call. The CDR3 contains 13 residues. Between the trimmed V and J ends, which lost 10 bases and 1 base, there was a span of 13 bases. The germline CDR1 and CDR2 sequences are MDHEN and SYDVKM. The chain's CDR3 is CAIQKAGNTEAFF. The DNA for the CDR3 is TGTGCCATCCAAAAAGCGGGGAACACTGAAGCTTTCTTT.